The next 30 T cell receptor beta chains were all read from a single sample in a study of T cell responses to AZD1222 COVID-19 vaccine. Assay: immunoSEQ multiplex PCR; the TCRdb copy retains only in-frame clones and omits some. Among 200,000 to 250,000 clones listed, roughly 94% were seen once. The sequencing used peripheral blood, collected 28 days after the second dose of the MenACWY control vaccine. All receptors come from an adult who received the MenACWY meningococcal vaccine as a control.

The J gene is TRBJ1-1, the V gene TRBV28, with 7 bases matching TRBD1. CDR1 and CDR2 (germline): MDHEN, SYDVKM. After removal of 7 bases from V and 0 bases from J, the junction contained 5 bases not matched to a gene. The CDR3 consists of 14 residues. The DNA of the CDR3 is TGTGCCAGCAAGACAGACAGGGTGAACACTGAAGCTTTCTTT. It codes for CASKTDRVNTEAFF.

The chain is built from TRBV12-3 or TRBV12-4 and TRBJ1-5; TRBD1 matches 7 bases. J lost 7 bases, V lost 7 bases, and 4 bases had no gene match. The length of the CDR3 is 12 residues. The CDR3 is CASTPGGQPQHF. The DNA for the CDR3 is TGTGCCAGCACCCCAGGGGGGCAGCCCCAGCATTTT.

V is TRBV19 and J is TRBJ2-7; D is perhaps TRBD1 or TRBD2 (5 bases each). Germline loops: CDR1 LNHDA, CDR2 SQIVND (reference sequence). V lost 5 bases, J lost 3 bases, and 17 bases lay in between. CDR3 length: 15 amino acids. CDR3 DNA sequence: TGTGCCAGTAGTTCCCCGGGACCCTCTGGCTACGAGCAGTACTTC. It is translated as CASSSPGPSGYEQYF. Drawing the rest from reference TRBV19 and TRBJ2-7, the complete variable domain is DGGITQSPKYLFRKEGQNVTLSCEQNLNHDAMYWYRQDPGQGLRLIYYSQIVNDFQKGDIAEGYSVSREKKESFPLTVTSAQKNPTAFYLCASSSPGPSGYEQYFGPGTRLTVT.

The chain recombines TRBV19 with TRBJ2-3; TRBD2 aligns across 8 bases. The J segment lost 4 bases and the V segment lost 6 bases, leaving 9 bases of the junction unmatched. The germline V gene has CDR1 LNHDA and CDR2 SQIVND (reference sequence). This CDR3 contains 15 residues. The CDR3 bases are TGTGCCAGTAGGCCCTTTCGGGGGGGGCCAGATACGCAGTATTTT. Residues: CASRPFRGGPDTQYF.

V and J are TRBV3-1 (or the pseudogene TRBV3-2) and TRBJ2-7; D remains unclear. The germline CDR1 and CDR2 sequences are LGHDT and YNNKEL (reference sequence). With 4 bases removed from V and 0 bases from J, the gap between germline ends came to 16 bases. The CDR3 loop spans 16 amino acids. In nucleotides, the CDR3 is TGTGCCAGCAGCCGAGCCCCGAGCCCCCGCTCCTACGAGCAGTACTTC. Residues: CASSRAPSPRSYEQYF.

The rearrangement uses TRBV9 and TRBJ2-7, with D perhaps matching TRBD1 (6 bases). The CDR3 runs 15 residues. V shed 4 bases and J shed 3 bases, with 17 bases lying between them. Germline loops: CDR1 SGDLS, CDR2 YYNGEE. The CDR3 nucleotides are TGTGCCAGCAGCCTAGGACAGCTGGGGGTCTACGAGCAGTACTTC. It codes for CASSLGQLGVYEQYF.

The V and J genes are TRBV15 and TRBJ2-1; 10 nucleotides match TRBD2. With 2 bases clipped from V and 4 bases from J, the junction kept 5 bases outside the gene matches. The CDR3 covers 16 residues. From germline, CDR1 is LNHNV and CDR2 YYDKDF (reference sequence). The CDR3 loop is CATSRQGTSDYNEQFF. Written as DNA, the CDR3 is TGTGCCACCAGCAGACAGGGGACTAGCGATTACAATGAGCAGTTCTTC.

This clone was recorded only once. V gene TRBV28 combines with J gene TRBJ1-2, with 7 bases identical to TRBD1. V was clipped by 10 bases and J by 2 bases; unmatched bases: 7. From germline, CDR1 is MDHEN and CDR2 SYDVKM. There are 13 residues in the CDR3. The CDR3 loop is CATTRGQNYGYTF. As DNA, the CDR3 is TGTGCCACCACAAGGGGGCAAAACTATGGCTACACCTTC.

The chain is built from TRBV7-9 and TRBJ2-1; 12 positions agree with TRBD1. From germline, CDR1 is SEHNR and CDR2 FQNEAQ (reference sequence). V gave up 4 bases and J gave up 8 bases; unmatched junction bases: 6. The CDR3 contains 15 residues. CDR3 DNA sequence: TGTGCCAGCAGCTCCGGGACAGGGGGCTGGGATGAGCAGTTCTTC. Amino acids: CASSSGTGGWDEQFF. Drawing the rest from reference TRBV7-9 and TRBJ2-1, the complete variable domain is DTGVSQNPRHKITKRGQNVTFRCDPISEHNRLYWYRQTLGQGPEFLTYFQNEAQLEKSRLLSDRFSAERPKGSFSTLEIQRTEQGDSAMYLCASSSGTGGWDEQFFGPGTRLTVL.

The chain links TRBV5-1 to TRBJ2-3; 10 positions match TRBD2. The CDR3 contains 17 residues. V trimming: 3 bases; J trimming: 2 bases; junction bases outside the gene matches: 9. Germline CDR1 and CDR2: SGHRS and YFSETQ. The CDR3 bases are TGCGCCAGCAGCTCCGTCGGACTAGCGGATTTCACAGATACGCAGTATTTT. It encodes CASSSVGLADFTDTQYF.

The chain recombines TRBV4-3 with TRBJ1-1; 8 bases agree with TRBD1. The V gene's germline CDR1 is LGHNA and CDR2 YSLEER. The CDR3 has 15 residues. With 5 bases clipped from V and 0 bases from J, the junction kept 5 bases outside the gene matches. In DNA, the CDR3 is TGCGCCAGCAGCGCCCGACAGGGGATGAACACTGAAGCTTTCTTT. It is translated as CASSARQGMNTEAFF.

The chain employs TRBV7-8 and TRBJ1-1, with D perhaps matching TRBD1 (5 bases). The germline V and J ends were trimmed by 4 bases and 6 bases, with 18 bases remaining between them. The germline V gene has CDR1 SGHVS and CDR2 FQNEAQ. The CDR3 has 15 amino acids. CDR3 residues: CASSSFVSGGAEAFF. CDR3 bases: TGTGCCAGCAGCTCCTTCGTCTCCGGGGGGGCTGAAGCTTTCTTT.

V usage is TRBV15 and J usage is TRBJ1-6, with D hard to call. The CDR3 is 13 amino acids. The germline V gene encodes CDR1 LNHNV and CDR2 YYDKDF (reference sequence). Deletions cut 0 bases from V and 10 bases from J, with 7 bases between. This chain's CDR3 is CATSREGGSPLHF. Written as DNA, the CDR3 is TGTGCCACCAGCAGAGAAGGCGGCTCACCCCTCCACTTT.

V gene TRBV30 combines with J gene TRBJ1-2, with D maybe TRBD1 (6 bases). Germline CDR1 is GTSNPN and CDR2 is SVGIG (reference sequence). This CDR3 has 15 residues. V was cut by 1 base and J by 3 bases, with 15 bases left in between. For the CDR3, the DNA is TGTGCCTGGAGTGGGTATGTGGGGGCAGACTATGGCTACACCTTC. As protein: CAWSGYVGADYGYTF.

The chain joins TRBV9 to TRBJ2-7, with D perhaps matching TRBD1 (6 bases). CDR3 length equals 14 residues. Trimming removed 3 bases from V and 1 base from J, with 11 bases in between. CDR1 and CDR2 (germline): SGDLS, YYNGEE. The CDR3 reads CASSGRDISYEQYF. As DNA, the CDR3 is TGTGCCAGCAGCGGCCGGGACATTTCCTACGAGCAGTACTTC. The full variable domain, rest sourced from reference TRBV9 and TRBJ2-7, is DSGVTQTPKHLITATGQRVTLRCSPRSGDLSVYWYQQSLDQGLQFLIQYYNGEERAKGNILERFSAQQFPDLHSELNLSSLELGDSALYFCASSGRDISYEQYFGPGTRLTVT.

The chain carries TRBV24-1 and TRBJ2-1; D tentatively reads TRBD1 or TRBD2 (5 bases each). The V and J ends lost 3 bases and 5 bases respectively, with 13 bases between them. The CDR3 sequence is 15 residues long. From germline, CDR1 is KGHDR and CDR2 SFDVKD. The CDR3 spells CATSDPGTRNNEQFF. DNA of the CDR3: TGTGCCACCAGTGATCCTGGGACCCGGAACAATGAGCAGTTCTTC.

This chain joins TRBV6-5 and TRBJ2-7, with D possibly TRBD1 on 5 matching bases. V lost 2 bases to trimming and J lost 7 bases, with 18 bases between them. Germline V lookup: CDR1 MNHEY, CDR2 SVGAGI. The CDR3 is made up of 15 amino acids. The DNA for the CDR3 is TGTGCCAGCAGTTACGGGGCTGTCAACCCCAGGGAGCAGTACTTC. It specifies CASSYGAVNPREQYF.

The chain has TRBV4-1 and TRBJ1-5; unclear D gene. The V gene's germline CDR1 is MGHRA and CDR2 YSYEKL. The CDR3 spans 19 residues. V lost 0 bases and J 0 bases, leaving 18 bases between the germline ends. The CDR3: CASSQEAQKILDSNQPQHF. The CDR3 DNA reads TGCGCCAGCAGCCAAGAGGCACAGAAAATACTCGATAGCAATCAGCCCCAGCATTTT.

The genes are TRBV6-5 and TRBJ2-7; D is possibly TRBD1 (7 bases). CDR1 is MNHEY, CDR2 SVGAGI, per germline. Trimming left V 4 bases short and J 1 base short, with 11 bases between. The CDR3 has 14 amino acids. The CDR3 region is CASSLTGRSYEQYF. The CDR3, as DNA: TGTGCCAGCAGTTTGACAGGGAGGTCCTACGAGCAGTACTTC.

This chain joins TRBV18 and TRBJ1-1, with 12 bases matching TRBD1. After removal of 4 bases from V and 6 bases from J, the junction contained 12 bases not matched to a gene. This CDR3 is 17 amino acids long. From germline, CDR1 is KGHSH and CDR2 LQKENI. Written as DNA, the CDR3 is TGTGCCAGCTCACTAAAGGATACCGGGACAGGGGGCCCTGAAGCTTTCTTT. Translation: CASSLKDTGTGGPEAFF.

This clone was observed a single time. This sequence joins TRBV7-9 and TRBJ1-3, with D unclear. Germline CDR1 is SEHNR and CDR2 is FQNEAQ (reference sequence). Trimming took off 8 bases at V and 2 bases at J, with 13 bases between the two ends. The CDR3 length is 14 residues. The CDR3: CASCPSGAGNTIYF. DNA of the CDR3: TGTGCCAGCTGCCCCTCTGGGGCTGGAAACACCATATATTTT.

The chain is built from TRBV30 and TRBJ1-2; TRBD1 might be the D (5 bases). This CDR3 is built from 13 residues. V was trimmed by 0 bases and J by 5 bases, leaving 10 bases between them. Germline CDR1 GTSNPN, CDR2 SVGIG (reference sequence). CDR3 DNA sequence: TGTGCCTGGAGTGTACGGGCAGGGTATGGCTACACCTTC. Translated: CAWSVRAGYGYTF.

In DNA, the CDR3 is TGCGCCAGCAGCGCCCGTGGGCTTAGCGGGGCCCTACACAATGAGCAGTTCTTC. Translating it yields CASSARGLSGALHNEQFF. The gene calls are TRBV4-1 and TRBJ2-1; 8 positions match TRBD2. Germline trimming cut 5 bases from V and 5 bases from J; bases unmatched to any gene: 17. This CDR3 spans 18 amino acids. Per the germline V gene, CDR1 is MGHRA and CDR2 is YSYEKL.

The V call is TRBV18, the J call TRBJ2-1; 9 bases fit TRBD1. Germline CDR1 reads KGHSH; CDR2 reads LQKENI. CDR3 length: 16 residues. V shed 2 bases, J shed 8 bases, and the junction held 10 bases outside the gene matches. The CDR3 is CASSPFRGQGYDEQFF. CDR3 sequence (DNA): TGTGCCAGCTCACCATTCAGAGGACAGGGGTACGATGAGCAGTTCTTC.

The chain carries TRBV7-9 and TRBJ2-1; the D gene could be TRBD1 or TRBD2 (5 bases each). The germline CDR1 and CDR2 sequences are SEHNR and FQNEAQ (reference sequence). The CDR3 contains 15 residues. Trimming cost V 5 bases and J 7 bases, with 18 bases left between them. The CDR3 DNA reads TGTGCCAGCAGCCCGGTGGGGGTAGCCCGTAATGAGCAGTTCTTC. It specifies CASSPVGVARNEQFF.

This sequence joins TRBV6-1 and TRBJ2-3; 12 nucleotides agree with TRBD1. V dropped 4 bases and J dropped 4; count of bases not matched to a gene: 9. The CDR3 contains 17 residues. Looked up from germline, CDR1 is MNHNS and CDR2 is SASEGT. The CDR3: CASSGGDRGHWADTQYF. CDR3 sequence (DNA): TGTGCCAGCAGTGGGGGGGACAGGGGGCATTGGGCAGATACGCAGTATTTT.

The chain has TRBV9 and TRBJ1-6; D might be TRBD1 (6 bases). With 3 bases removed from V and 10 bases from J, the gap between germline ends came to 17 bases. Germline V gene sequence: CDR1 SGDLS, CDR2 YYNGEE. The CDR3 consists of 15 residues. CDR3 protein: CASSAADRSESPLHF. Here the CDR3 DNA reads TGTGCCAGCAGCGCCGCTGACAGGTCGGAATCACCCCTCCACTTT.

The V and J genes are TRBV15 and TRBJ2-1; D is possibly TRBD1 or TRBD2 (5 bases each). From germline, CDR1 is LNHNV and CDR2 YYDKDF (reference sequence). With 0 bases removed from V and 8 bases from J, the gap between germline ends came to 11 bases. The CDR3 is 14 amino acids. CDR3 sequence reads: CATSREGGTDEQFF. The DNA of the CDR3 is TGTGCCACCAGCAGAGAAGGTGGGACGGATGAGCAGTTCTTC.

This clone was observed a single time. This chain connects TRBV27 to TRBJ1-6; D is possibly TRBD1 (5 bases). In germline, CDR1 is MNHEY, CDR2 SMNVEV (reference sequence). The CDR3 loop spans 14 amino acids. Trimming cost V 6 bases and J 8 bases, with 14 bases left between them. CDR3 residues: CASSLPGTDSPLHF. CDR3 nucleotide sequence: TGTGCCAGCAGCCTCCCGGGGACGGATTCACCCCTCCACTTT.

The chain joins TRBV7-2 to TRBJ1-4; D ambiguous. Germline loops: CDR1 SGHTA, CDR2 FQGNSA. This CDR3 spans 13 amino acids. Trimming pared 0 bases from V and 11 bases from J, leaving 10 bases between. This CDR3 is CASSLAGPGKLFF. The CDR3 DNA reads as TGTGCCAGCAGCTTAGCTGGCCCGGGGAAACTGTTTTTT.